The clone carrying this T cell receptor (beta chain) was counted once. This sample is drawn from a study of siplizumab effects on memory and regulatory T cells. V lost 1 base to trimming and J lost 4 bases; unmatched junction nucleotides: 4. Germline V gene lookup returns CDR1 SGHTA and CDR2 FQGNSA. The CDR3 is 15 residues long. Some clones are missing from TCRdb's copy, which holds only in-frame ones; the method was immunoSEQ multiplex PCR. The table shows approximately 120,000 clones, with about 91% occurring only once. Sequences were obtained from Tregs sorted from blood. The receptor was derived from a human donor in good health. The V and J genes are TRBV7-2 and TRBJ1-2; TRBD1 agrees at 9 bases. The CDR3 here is CASSLGGQGTYGYTF. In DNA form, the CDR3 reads TGTGCCAGCAGCTTAGGAGGACAGGGGACCTATGGCTACACCTTC.